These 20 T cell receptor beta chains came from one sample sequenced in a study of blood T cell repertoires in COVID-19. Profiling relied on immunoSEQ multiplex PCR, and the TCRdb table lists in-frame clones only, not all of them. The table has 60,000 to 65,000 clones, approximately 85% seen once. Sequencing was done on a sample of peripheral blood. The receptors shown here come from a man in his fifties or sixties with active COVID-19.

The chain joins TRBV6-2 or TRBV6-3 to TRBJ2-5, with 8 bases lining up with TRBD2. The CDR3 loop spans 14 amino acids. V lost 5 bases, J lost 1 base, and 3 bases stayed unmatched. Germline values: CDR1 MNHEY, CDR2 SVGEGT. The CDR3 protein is CASSIGGAQETQYF. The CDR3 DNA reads TGTGCCAGCAGTATCGGGGGGGCCCAAGAGACCCAGTACTTC.

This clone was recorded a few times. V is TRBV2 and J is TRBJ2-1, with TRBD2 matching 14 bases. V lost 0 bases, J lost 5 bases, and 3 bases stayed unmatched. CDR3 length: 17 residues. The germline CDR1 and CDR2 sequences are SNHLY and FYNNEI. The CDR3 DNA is TGTGCCAGCAGTGAAGCGTGGACTAGCGGGGGGAACAATGAGCAGTTCTTC. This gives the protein CASSEAWTSGGNNEQFF. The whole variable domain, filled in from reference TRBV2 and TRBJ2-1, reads EPEVTQTPSHQVTQMGQEVILRCVPISNHLYFYWYRQILGQKVEFLVSFYNNEISEKSEIFDDQFSVERPDGSNFTLKIRSTKLEDSAMYFCASSEAWTSGGNNEQFFGPGTRLTVL.

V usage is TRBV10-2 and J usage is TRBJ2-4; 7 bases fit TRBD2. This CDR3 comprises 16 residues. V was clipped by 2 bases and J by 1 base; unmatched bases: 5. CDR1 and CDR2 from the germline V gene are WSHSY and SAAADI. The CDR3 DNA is TGCGCCAGCAGTGAGAACCTGGGGGGGGCCAAAAACATTCAGTACTTC. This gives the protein CASSENLGGAKNIQYF.

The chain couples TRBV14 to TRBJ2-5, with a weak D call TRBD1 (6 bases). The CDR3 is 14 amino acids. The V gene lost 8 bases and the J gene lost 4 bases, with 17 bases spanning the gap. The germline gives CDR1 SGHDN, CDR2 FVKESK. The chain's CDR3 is CASAPRGGAETQYF. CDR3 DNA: TGTGCCAGCGCGCCCAGGGGTGGGGCAGAGACCCAGTACTTC.

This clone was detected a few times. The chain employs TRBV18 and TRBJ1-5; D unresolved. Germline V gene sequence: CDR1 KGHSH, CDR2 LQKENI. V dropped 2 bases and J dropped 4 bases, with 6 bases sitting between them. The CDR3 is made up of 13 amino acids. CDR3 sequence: CASSPTVNQPQHF. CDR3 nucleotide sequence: TGTGCCAGCTCACCAACAGTTAATCAGCCCCAGCATTTT.

CDR3 in amino acids: CASSRGGEMRGTEAFF. CDR3 nucleotides: TGTGCCAGCAGCCGGGGGGGCGAAATGAGGGGCACTGAAGCTTTCTTT. The rearrangement joins TRBV9 to TRBJ1-1; perhaps TRBD1 as D (6 bases). This CDR3 is built from 16 residues. In germline, CDR1 is SGDLS, CDR2 YYNGEE. V shed 4 bases and J shed 4 bases, with 20 bases lying between them. Variable domain in full (rest from reference TRBV9 and TRBJ1-1): DSGVTQTPKHLITATGQRVTLRCSPRSGDLSVYWYQQSLDQGLQFLIQYYNGEERAKGNILERFSAQQFPDLHSELNLSSLELGDSALYFCASSRGGEMRGTEAFFGQGTRLTVV.

Here the CDR3 DNA reads TGTGCCAGCAGCTTAGTCTGGGGGGGAGAGCCCCAGCATTTT. Translation: CASSLVWGGEPQHF. The chain combines TRBV7-2 with TRBJ1-5; TRBD1 might be the D (5 bases). The germline V gene has CDR1 SGHTA and CDR2 FQGNSA. This CDR3 has 14 residues. Between the trimmed V and J ends, which lost 1 base and 8 bases, there was a span of 12 bases.

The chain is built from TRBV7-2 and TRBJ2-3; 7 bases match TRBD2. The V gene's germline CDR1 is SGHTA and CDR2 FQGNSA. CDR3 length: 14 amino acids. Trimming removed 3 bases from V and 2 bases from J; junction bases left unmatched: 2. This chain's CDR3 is CASSFGGFTDTQYF. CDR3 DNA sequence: TGTGCCAGCAGCTTCGGGGGGTTCACAGATACGCAGTATTTT.

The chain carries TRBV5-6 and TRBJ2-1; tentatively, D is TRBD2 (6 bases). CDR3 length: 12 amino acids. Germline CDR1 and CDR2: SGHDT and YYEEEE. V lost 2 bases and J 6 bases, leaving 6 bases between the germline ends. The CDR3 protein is CASSFGSNEQFF. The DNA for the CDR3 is TGTGCCAGCAGCTTCGGGAGCAATGAGCAGTTCTTC.

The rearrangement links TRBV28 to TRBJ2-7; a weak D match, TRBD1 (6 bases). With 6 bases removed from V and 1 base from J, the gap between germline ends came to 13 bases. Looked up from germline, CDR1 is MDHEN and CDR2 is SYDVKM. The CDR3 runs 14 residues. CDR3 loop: CASRPGTKSYEQYF. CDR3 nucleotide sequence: TGTGCCAGCAGGCCCGGGACAAAATCCTACGAGCAGTACTTC.

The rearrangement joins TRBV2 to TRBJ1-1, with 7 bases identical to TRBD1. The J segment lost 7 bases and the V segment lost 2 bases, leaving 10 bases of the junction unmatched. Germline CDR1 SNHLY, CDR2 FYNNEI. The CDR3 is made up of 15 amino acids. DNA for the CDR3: TGTGCCAGCAGTGAAAACAGACAGGGATTAGGTGAAGCTTTCTTT. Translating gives CASSENRQGLGEAFF.

This CDR3 is CASSSPGQSRKHF. CDR3 DNA sequence: TGTGCCAGCAGCTCCCCGGGACAGTCTCGGAAGCATTTT. The gene calls are TRBV7-2 and TRBJ1-5; 7 bases line up with TRBD1. The junction had 11 bases not matched to a gene; V was cut back by 4 bases and J by 14 bases. Per the germline V gene, CDR1 is SGHTA and CDR2 is FQGNSA. CDR3 size: 13 residues.

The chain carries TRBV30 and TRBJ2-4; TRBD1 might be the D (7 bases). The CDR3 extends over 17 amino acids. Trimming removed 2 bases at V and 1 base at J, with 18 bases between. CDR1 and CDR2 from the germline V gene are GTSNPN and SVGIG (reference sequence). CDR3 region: CAWSTQGGGVAKNIQYF. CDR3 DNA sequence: TGTGCCTGGAGTACACAAGGGGGCGGGGTCGCCAAAAACATTCAGTACTTC.

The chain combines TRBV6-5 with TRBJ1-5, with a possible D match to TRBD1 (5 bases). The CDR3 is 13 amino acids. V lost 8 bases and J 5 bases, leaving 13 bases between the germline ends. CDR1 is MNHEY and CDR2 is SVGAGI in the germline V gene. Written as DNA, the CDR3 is TGTGCCAGCGGATTGACAGCTTATCAGCCCCAGCATTTT. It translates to CASGLTAYQPQHF.

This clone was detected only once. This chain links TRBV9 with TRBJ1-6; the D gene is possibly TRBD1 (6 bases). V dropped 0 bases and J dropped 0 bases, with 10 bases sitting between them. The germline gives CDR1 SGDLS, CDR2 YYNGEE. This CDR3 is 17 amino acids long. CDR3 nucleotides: TGTGCCAGCAGCGTAGGGGTGGACAGCTCCTATAATTCACCCCTCCACTTT. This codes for CASSVGVDSSYNSPLHF.

The CDR3 DNA sequence: TGTGCCAGCAGCCCTCCTTTCCGGGACAGGGGGACTGAAGCTTTCTTT. Translation: CASSPPFRDRGTEAFF. The chain employs TRBV3-1 (or the pseudogene TRBV3-2) and TRBJ1-1; 11 nucleotides match TRBD1. With 4 bases clipped from V and 5 bases from J, the junction kept 9 bases outside the gene matches. The CDR3 consists of 16 residues. Germline lookup yields CDR1 LGHDT and CDR2 YNNKEL (reference sequence).

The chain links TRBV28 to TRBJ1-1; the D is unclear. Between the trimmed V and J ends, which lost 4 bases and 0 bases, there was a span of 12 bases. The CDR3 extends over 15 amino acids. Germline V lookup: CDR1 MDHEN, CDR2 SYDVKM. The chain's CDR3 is CASSSPTVMNTEAFF. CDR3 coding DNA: TGTGCCAGCAGTTCCCCGACTGTCATGAACACTGAAGCTTTCTTT.

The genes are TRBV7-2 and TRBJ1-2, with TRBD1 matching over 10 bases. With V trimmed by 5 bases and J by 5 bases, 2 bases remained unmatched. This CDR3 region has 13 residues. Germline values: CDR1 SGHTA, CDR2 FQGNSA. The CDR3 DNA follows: TGTGCCAGCAGCACGGGACAGGGGTATGGCTACACCTTC. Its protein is CASSTGQGYGYTF.

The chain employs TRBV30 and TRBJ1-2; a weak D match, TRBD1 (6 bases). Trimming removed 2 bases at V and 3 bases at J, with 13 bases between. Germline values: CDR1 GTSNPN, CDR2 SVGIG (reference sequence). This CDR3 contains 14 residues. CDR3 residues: CAWSRRGNDYGYTF. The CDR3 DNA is TGTGCCTGGAGTCGAAGGGGGAACGACTATGGCTACACCTTC. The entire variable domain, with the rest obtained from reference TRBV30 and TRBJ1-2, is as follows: SQTIHQWPATLVQPVGSPLSLECTVEGTSNPNLYWYRQAAGRGLQLLFYSVGIGQISSEVPQNLSASRPQDRQFILSSKKLLLSDSGFYLCAWSRRGNDYGYTFGSGTRLTVV.

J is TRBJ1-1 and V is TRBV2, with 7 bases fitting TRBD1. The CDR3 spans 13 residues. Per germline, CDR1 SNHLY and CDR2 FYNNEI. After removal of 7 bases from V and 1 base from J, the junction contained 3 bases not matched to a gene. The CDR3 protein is CASKDRENTEAFF. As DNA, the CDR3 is TGTGCCAGCAAAGACAGGGAGAACACTGAAGCTTTCTTT.